This entry lists 8 T cell receptor beta chains sequenced from one sample in a study of control samples from healthy donors and cancer patients. TCRdb keeps only in-frame clones here, not all; method: immunoSEQ multiplex PCR. Of about 100,000 clones in the sample, roughly 89% were seen once. Sequencing was carried out using blood. These receptors were taken from a human donor in good health. The donor label of this sample is uncertain.

The chain combines TRBV11-2 with TRBJ1-1; possibly TRBD1 for D (5 bases). The CDR3 totals 14 residues. CDR1 is SGHAT, CDR2 FQNNGV, per germline. Between the trimmed V and J ends, which lost 1 base and 4 bases, there was a span of 10 bases. The CDR3 nucleotides are TGTGCCAGCAGCTTAGCGGGGGGAGGCACTGAAGCTTTCTTT. Amino acid sequence: CASSLAGGGTEAFF.

CDR3 in amino acids: CASRKYQGAGTEAFF. The DNA of the CDR3 is TGTGCCAGCAGGAAATACCAGGGGGCCGGCACTGAAGCTTTCTTT. The V and J genes are TRBV6-5 and TRBJ1-1, with 8 bases aligning to TRBD1. The CDR3 is made up of 15 amino acids. The germline V gene encodes CDR1 MNHEY and CDR2 SVGAGI. The ends lost 6 bases at V and 4 bases at J; junction bases unmatched: 10.

The rearrangement joins TRBV5-1 to TRBJ1-4; no clear D gene. From germline, CDR1 is SGHRS and CDR2 YFSETQ. This CDR3 region has 14 residues. The V and J ends lost 1 base and 5 bases respectively, with 9 bases between them. CDR3 amino acids: CASSLKEPNEKLFF. The CDR3 DNA is TGCGCCAGCAGCTTGAAGGAGCCGAATGAAAAACTGTTTTTT.

DNA for the CDR3: TGTGCCAGCAGTGGAACAGGGGGCTACGAGCAGTACGTC. This gives the protein CASSGTGGYEQYV. J is TRBJ2-7 and V is TRBV2, with 8 nucleotides matching TRBD1. Germline trimming cut 4 bases from V and 3 bases from J; bases unmatched to any gene: 2. The CDR3 consists of 13 residues. The germline CDR1 and CDR2 sequences are SNHLY and FYNNEI.

This chain uses TRBV3-1 (or the pseudogene TRBV3-2) with TRBJ2-7, with a possible D match to TRBD1 (5 bases). CDR3 length equals 15 residues. CDR1 and CDR2 from the germline V gene are LGHDT and YNNKEL (reference sequence). V was trimmed by 4 bases and J by 2 bases, leaving 15 bases between them. The CDR3: CASSPWTLKTYEQYV. The CDR3 nucleotides read TGTGCCAGCAGCCCTTGGACACTGAAAACCTACGAGCAGTACGTC.

The chain has TRBV5-1 and TRBJ1-2, with D perhaps matching TRBD1 (6 bases). V was pared by 4 bases and J by 8 bases, with 18 bases between. Looked up from germline, CDR1 is SGHRS and CDR2 is YFSETQ. This CDR3 spans 14 amino acids. CDR3 coding DNA: TGCGCCAGCAGCGAAGACAGGTCCCTCGGCGGCTACACCTTC. Translating gives CASSEDRSLGGYTF.

The chain recombines TRBV7-9 with TRBJ2-3; D is ambiguous. The V gene's germline CDR1 is SEHNR and CDR2 FQNEAQ (reference sequence). The CDR3 totals 12 residues. V lost 1 base to trimming and J lost 9 bases, with 8 bases between them. CDR3 nucleotides: TGTGCCAGCAGCTTAGAACAACCGACGCAGTATTTT. Amino acid sequence: CASSLEQPTQYF. The entire variable domain, with the rest obtained from reference TRBV7-9 and TRBJ2-3, is as follows: DTGVSQNPRHKITKRGQNVTFRCDPISEHNRLYWYRQTLGQGPEFLTYFQNEAQLEKSRLLSDRFSAERPKGSFSTLEIQRTEQGDSAMYLCASSLEQPTQYFGPGTRLTVL.

V usage is TRBV10-3 and J usage is TRBJ2-1, with D hard to call. Looked up from germline, CDR1 is ENHRY and CDR2 is SYGVKD. V dropped 0 bases and J dropped 6 bases, with 6 bases sitting between them. The CDR3 contains 13 residues. The chain's CDR3 is CAISESGINEQFF. The CDR3 region has the DNA TGTGCCATCAGTGAGTCAGGGATCAATGAGCAGTTCTTC.